This T cell receptor (beta chain) was identified during a study of cytomegalovirus exposure and HLA in healthy donors (dated by TCRdb to about 2017). At the level of the whole study: According to an earlier analysis of 587 of the donors, some 180 million T cells yielded over 100 million unique TCR beta sequences and 250 to 350 Gb of sequence data. To decide whether each TCR beta V gene segment behaved as functional or pseudogenic, an earlier analysis of 587 of the donors relied on high-throughput TCR beta sequencing. A later genetic analysis took genome-wide SNP genotypes for about three fifths of the 666 donors and used that subset as a discovery cohort. Among 300 to 450 genotyped donors of the cohort, an average of 235,054 unique TCR beta nucleotide sequences were sequenced per donor, around 20% of them non-productive. Donor age, sex, ethnicity and CMV serostatus were compiled alongside the repertoire data. An early release that covered about 600 HLA-typed donors contained around 300 gigabases of sequencing data and 75 million to 100 million unique TCR sequences. Several DR-DQ haplotypes were handled as single units for association and clustering because linkage in the cohort was strong. A separate validation cohort of roughly 110 different subjects was used in addition to the approximately 700-subject first cohort. Using immunosequencing, the study profiled T cell repertoires from around 670 subjects and related those repertoires to cytomegalovirus serostatus. HLA typing included class I and class II loci at four-digit resolution. Rather than drawing on any new phenotypic data, the later analysis identified candidate immune exposures from TCR beta sequences and the way those sequences occurred across donors. The aim of the study was to test whether cataloging public T cell receptors could identify signatures of past pathogen exposure. A later analysis re-examined previously published TCR beta repertoires from hundreds of donors and added high-resolution HLA genotyping to investigate patterns of TCR occurrence. Typing coverage differed by locus: A, B, C, DRB1 and DQB1 were typed in about 629-640 donors, DQA1 in around 500, DPA1 in approximately 600, and DPB1 in 450 to 490. Every repertoire in the discovery cohort had been generated on one and the same sequencing platform. High-throughput TCR immunosequencing, statistical association of individual TCRs with disease status, and machine learning were combined to predict cytomegalovirus infection status. Of the 398 genotyped donors, around 81% fell in the genetic ancestry cluster associated with self-reported Caucasian donors. Overall study outcomes, separate from this receptor: A cluster of highly shared sequence variants was judged likely to represent a technical artifact of the sequencing pipeline. The cohort was sequenced for TCR beta chains only, and without alpha or paired-chain data the features that could be detected were limited. Roughly 15 rarely observed V segments, including chromosome 9 orphons, were excluded from the earlier analysis of approximately 600 of the donors because counts were too low. Several of the top co-occurrence clusters appeared to be linked to parvovirus B19, influenza, CMV and Epstein-Barr virus, according to a later analysis. Most CMV-associated TCR beta chains appeared to be HLA-restricted in a later analysis, and the HLA associations seemed to be driven largely by CMV exposure. The classifier was reported to diagnose cytomegalovirus status with high specificity and sensitivity in both the original cohort and the validation cohort. While some public TCRs were present in many individuals, most TCR sequences turned up only very rarely across donors. In a later genetic analysis, fewer N-insertions in productive TCRs were reported among donors in an Asian-associated ancestry cluster than the approximately 710-donor mean. A later genetic analysis associated a missense DCLRE1C variant with V-gene and J-gene trimming of TCR beta chains, and an independent cohort replicated the association. In a later analysis, 16,951 TCR beta sequences were associated with specific HLA alleles at a false discovery rate of 0.05. Presence/absence analyses assumed roughly uniform sequencing depth across donors, an assumption that may not hold. A further reported finding was that TCR beta sequences accurately predicted the HLA-A and HLA-B alleles for most subjects in the first cohort. The authors suggested that the approach could potentially be generalized to other disease states and immunological phenotypes. According to a later analysis, TCR association rates differed among HLA loci, with DRB1 alleles showing the most associated TCRs and HLA-C alleles showing the fewest. Assigning TCR associations to individual alleles was difficult when HLA alleles, especially DR and DQ, strongly co-occurred. The only immune exposure information available for the cohort was CMV serostatus. Correlated functional status among segregating V segments might be attributable to linkage disequilibrium, but an unknown experimental factor could not be ruled out. A later analysis found that HLA-associated TCR beta chains were more clonally expanded and had lower generation probabilities than equally common non-associated chains. Because HLA typing was unavailable for some donors at each locus, only the typed subset was used in association tests. A few of the identified cytomegalovirus-associated TCR beta chains were confirmed in vitro to be specific for cytomegalovirus antigens. Some IMGT-functional V segments, including TRBV6-2 and TRBV6-3, could not be distinguished by the 87-base-pair reads and were therefore excluded. In an earlier analysis of more than 450 of the donors, most TCR beta V segments were observed in productive rearrangements about 90% or about 30% of the time, broadly matching IMGT annotations. The study listed 164 TCR beta chains as associated with cytomegalovirus.

Libraries came from the immunoSEQ multiplex PCR assay. For the multiplex PCR, a mixture combining 60 forward primers for TCR Vbeta segments and 13 reverse primers for TCR Jbeta segments was used. The CDR3 region of rearranged TCR beta genes was amplified from genomic DNA with a multiplex PCR assay. The amplified TCR beta libraries were sequenced on the Illumina HiSeq System as 87-base-pair reads. Per the authors' processing: A later analysis tallied roughly 76 million unique TCR beta chains across the 666 repertoires, and around 12 million of those chains were shared by two or more donors. Raw reads were error-corrected and collapsed into unique sequences by a nearest-neighbor algorithm in which closely related sequences were merged to remove PCR and sequencing errors. CDR3 sequences were aligned to IMGT reference sequences to assign V, D and J gene segments. For a sequence to be retained, a match of at least six nucleotides to both a V gene segment and a J gene segment was required. A rearrangement counted as productive if the CDR3 had no stop codons and remained in frame with V and J, and every other rearrangement counted as non-productive. Following IMGT convention, CDR3 was defined as the stretch from the second conserved V-encoded cysteine to the conserved J-encoded phenylalanine. The earlier analysis of about 500 of the donors excluded sequences that lacked an unambiguous match to a single V gene segment. In an earlier analysis of 450 to 700 of the donors, V segments were called functional above 56.7% productive rearrangements and were called segregating when the between-donor standard deviation exceeded 5%. A statistical classification framework was developed to diagnose cytomegalovirus status using the catalog of TCR beta chain sequences. In a later analysis, TCR nucleotide sequences were compared against IMGT/GENE-DB human TR gene sequences so that V and J genes could be assigned. A later analysis assigned CDR3 sequences and most-parsimonious VDJ recombination scenarios with the TCRdist pipeline. In a later analysis, every TCR beta chain was defined by the combination of its CDR3 amino acid sequence and its V-gene family, and reads without a unique V-gene family were dropped. As a way to deal with suspected cross-contamination and a sequencing artifact, a later analysis dropped roughly 600 nucleotide sequences that were highly shared and had low generation probability. For each public chain, a later analysis derived a clonal expansion index from normalized ranks of inferred template counts within each repertoire. A later analysis computed generation probabilities with a VDJ recombination model fitted to out-of-frame rearrangements, and checked the results against IGoR. In a later analysis, TCR-TCR, TCR-HLA and TCR-CMV co-occurrence was scored with hypergeometric tests, and a repertoire-size bias correction was applied to TCR pairs. To estimate false discovery rates, a later analysis permuted the HLA or CMV assignments 20 times. In a later analysis, co-occurring TCRs were grouped using DBSCAN, and TCRdist sequence similarity was added for clustering within HLA-allele-positive subsets. Repertoires with fewer than 30,000 or more than 120,000 public chains, plus five repertoires with anomalous nucleotide sharing, were excluded from co-occurrence clustering. The table comes from immuneACCESS by way of TCRdb, which keeps in-frame sequences with V and J called. Part of the clones is missing from these tables; in studies checked, under half for an unresolved V gene and the rest for unknown reasons. The V and J calls and clone size are taken from that table; D and trimming were inferred from the DNA. The sample table holds about 180,000 clones, of which about 77% were seen once. Clones ranked in the top ten supply about 2.4% of the sample.

V is trimmed back by 6 bases and J by 5 bases, and the junction contains 5 bases that no gene match accounts for. The germline V gene sets CDR1 to MNHNS and CDR2 to SASEGT. The CDR3 goes from the cysteine to the phenylalanine over 13 residues. Of the read, only the CDR3 DNA is kept; its 39 bases are in frame from base 1. In total, about 650 healthy bone marrow donors made up the cohort. At the time of sampling, all cohort members were nominally healthy, though unrecorded immune exposures were likely present. The donor was CMV seronegative and belonged to the group of over 350 seronegative cohort members. Every donor gave a peripheral blood sample, and the peripheral blood mononuclear cells from that sample were used for TCR beta sequencing. The Qiagen DNeasy Blood Extraction Kit was used to extract genomic DNA from the blood cell samples. A note on this clone: What antigen it recognizes has not been identified. No clone much larger than this one lies a single base away; base qualities are absent.

The chain is encoded by TRBV6-1 joined to TRBJ2-5, with 8 junctional bases fitting TRBD1. The clonotype comes from a man aged 55 to 70 in good health and CMV-seronegative. Sequenced material: PBMCs. The sequenced DNA: TGTGCCAGCAGAGCGACAGGGGCCGAGACCCAGTACTTC. It translates to CASRATGAETQYF.